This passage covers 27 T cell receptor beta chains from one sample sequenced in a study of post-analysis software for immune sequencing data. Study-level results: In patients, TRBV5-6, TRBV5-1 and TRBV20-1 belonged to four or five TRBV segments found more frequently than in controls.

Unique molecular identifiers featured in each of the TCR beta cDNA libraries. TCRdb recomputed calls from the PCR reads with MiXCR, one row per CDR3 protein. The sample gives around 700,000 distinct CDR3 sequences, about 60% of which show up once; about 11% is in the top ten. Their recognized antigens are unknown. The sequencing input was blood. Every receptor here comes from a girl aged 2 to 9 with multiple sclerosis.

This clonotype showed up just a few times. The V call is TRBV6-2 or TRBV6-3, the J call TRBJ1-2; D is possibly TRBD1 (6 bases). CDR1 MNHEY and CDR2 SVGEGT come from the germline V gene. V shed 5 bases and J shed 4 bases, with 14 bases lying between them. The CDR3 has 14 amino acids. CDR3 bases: TGTGCCAGCAGTGGGGGCAGCTTTACCTATGGCTACACCTTC. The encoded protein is CASSGGSFTYGYTF.

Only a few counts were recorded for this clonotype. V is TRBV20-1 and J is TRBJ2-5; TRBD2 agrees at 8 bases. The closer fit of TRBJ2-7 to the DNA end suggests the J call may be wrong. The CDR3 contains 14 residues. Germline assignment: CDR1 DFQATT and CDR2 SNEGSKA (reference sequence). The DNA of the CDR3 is TGCAGTGCTAGAGGGAGTAGCGGGATTTACGAGCAGTACTTC. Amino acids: CSARGSSGIYEQYF.

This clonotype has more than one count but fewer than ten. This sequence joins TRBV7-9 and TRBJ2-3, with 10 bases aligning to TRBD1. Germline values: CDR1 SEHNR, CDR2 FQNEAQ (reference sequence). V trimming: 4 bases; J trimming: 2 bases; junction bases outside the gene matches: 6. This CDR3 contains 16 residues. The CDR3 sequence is CASSSRGQGYTDTQYF. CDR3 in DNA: TGTGCCAGCAGCTCTAGGGGACAGGGGTACACAGATACGCAGTATTTT.

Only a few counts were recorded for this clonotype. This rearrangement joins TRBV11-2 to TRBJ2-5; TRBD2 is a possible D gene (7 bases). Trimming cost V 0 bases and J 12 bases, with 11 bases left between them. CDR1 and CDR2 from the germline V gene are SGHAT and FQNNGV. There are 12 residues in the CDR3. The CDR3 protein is CASSLDRGGEYF. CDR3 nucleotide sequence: TGTGCCAGCAGCTTAGACAGGGGAGGGGAGTACTTC.

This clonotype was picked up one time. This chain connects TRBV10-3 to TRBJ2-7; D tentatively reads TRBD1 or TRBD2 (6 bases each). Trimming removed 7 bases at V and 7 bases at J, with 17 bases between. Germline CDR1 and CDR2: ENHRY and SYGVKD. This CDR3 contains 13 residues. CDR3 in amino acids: CAIMGGDYNEQYF. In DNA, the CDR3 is TGTGCCATCATGGGGGGCGATTACAATGAGCAGTACTTC.

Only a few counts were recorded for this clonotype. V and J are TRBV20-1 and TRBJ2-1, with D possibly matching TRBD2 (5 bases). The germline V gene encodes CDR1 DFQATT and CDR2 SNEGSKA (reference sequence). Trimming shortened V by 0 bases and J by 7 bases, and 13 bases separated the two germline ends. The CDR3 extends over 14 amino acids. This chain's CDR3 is CSARDIASWNEQFF. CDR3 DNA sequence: TGCAGTGCTAGAGACATAGCGAGTTGGAATGAGCAGTTCTTC.

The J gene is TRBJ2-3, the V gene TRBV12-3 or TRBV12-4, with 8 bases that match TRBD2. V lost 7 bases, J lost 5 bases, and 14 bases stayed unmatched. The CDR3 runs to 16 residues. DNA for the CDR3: TGTGCCAGCACCCTCCCCGGGAGGGCCGTGGTAGATACGCAGTATTTT. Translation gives CASTLPGRAVVDTQYF.

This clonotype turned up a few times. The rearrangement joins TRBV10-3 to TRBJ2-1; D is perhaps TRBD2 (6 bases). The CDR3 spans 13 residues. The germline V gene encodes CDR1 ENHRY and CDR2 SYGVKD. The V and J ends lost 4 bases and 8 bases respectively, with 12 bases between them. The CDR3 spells CAISVGGEDEQFF. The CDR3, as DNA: TGTGCCATCAGTGTAGGAGGGGAGGATGAGCAGTTCTTC.

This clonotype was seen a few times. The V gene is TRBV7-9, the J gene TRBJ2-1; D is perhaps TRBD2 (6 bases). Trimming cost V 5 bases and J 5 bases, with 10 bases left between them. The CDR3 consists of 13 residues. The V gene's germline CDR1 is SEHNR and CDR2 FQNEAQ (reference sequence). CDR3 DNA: TGTGCCAGCAGCGTCGGGGGACACAATGAGCAGTTCTTC. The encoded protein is CASSVGGHNEQFF.

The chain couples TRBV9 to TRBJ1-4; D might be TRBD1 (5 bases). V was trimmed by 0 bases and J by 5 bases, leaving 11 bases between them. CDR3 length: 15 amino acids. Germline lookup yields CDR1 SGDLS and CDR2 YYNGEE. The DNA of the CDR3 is TGTGCCAGCAGCGTAGCCGGGGGGACCAATGAAAAACTGTTTTTT. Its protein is CASSVAGGTNEKLFF.

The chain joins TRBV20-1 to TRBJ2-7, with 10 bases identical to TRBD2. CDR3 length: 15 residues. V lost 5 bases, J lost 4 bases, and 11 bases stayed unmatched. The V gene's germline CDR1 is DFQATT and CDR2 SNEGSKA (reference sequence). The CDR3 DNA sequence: TGCAGTGCTGGATCCTCTAGCGGGAGCTCGTACGAGCAGTACTTC. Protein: CSAGSSSGSSYEQYF.

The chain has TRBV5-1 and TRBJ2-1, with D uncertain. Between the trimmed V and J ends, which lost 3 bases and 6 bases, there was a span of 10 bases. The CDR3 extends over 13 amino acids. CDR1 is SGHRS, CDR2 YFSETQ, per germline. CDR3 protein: CASSSYSGNEQFF. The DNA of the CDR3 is TGCGCCAGCAGCTCCTACTCAGGCAATGAGCAGTTCTTC.

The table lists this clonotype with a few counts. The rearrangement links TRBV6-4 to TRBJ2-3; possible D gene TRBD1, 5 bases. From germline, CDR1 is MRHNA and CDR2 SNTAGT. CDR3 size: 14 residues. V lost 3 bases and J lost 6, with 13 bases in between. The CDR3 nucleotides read TGTGCCAGCAGTGAAAGGCAGGGTGGTGATACGCAGTATTTT. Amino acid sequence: CASSERQGGDTQYF.

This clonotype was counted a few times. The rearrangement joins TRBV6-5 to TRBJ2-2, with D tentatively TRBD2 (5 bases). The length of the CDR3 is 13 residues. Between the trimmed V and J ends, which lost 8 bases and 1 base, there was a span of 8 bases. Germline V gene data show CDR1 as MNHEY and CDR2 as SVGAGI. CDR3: CASLRGNTGELFF. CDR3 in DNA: TGTGCCAGCCTTCGGGGGAACACCGGGGAGCTGTTTTTT.

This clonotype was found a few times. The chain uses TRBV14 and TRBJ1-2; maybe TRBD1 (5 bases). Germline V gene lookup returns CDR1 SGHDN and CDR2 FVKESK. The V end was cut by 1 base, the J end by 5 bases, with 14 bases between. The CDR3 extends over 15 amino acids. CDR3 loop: CASSQAPLRQYGYTF. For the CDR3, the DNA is TGTGCCAGCAGCCAAGCTCCCCTTAGACAGTATGGCTACACCTTC.

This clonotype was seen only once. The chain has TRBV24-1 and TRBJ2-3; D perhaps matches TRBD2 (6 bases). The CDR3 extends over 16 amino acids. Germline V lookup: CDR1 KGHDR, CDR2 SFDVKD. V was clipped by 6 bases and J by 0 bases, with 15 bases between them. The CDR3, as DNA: TGTGCCACCAGTCAACGCCGGGGGAGCAGCACAGATACGCAGTATTTT. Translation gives CATSQRRGSSTDTQYF.

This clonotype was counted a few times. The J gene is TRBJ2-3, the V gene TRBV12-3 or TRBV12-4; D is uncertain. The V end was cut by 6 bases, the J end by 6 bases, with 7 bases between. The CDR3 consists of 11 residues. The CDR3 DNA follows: TGTGCCAGCAGCTTTCATGATACGCAGTATTTT. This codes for CASSFHDTQYF.

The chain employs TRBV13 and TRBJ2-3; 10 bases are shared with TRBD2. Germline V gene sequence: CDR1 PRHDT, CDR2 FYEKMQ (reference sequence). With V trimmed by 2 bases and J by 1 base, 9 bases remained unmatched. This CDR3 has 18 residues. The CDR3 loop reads CASSLTQGTSDGTDTQYF. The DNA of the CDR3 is TGTGCCAGCAGCTTAACACAGGGGACTAGCGATGGCACAGATACGCAGTATTTT.

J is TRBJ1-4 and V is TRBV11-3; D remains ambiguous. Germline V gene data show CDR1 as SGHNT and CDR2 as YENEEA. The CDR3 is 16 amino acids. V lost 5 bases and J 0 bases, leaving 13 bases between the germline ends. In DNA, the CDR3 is TGTGCCAGCAGCCCGGGCCGTGGTCCAACTAATGAAAAACTGTTTTTT. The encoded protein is CASSPGRGPTNEKLFF.

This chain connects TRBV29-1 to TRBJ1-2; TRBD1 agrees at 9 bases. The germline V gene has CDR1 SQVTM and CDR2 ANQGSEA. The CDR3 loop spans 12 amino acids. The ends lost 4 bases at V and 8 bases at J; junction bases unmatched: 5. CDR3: CSVVRTGDGYTF. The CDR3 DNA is TGCAGCGTTGTCCGGACAGGGGACGGCTACACCTTC.

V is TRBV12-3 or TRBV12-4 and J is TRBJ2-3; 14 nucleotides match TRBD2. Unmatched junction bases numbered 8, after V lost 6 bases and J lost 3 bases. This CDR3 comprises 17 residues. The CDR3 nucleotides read TGTGCCAGCAGCCTAAGACTAGCGGGGGGGAGTACAGATACGCAGTATTTT. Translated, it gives CASSLRLAGGSTDTQYF.

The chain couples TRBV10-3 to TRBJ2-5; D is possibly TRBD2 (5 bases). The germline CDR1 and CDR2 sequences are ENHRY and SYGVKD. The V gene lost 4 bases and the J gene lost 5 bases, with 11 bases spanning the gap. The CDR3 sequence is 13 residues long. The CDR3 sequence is CAISGEGRETQYF. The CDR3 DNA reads TGTGCCATCAGTGGTGAGGGTCGGGAGACCCAGTACTTC.

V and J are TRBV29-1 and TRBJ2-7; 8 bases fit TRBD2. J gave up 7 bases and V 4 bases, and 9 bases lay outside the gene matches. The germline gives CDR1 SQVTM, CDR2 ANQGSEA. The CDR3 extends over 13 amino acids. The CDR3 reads CSVAPGPGGEQYF. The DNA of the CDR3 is TGCAGCGTTGCTCCAGGTCCGGGGGGGGAGCAGTACTTC.

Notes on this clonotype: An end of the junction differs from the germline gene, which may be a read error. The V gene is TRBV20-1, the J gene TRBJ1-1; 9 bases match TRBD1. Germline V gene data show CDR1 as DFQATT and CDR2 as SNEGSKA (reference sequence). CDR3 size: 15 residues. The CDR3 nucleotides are TGCAGTGCTAAGAGGGACAGGGCTTTGAACACTGAAGCTTTATTT. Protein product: CSAKRDRALNTEALF.

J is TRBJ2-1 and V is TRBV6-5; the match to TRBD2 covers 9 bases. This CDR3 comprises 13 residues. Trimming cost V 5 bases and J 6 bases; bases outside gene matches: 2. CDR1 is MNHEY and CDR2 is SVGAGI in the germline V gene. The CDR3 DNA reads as TGTGCCAGCAGTATAGCGGGGGCCAATGAGCAGTTCTTC. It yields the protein CASSIAGANEQFF.

The chain's CDR3 is CASSFGTSNGETQYF. The CDR3 DNA is TGTGCCAGCAGTTTCGGGACTAGCAACGGGGAGACCCAGTACTTC. The J gene is TRBJ2-5, the V gene TRBV6-5, with TRBD2 matching over 9 bases. There are 15 residues in the CDR3. Germline-derived CDR1 and CDR2 are MNHEY and SVGAGI. The V segment lost 4 bases and the J segment 5 bases; nucleotides outside the gene matches: 8.

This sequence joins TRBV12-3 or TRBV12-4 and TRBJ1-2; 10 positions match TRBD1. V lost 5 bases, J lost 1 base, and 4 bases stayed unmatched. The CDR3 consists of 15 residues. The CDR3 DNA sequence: TGTGCCAGCAGTGAGACAGGGGGCCATAACTATGGCTACACCTTC. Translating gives CASSETGGHNYGYTF.